The 24 T cell receptor beta chains in this list originate from one sample, sequenced in a study of radiation and T cells in renal cell carcinoma. Noted time point: baseline pretreatment blood. Described treatment: 15 Gy SBRT to primary tumor, nephrectomy 4 weeks later. Clones were sequenced by immunoSEQ multiplex PCR, and TCRdb holds only the in-frame ones, with some missing. The repertoire holds some 120,000 clones, approximately 82% seen once, with less than 3.5% in the top ten. This material consisted of blood, taken from a patient whose treatment included radiotherapy and nephrectomy. The source of these receptors is a woman aged 55-70 years with renal cell carcinoma.

The chain uses TRBV7-3 and TRBJ1-2, with D maybe TRBD1 (5 bases). This CDR3 contains 13 residues. V dropped 5 bases and J dropped 8 bases, with 15 bases sitting between them. Per the germline V gene, CDR1 is SGHTA and CDR2 is FQGTGA. The CDR3 is CASSPGGKGGYTF. The CDR3 region has the DNA TGTGCCAGCAGCCCCGGGGGAAAAGGCGGCTACACCTTC.

V usage is TRBV30 and J usage is TRBJ2-5; 15 bases fit TRBD2. Germline V CDR1 and CDR2: GTSNPN, SVGIG (reference sequence). The ends lost 2 bases at V and 5 bases at J; junction bases unmatched: 9. This CDR3 region has 17 residues. The CDR3 loop is CAWSPGLAGGLGETQYF. DNA of the CDR3: TGTGCCTGGAGTCCAGGACTAGCGGGAGGGCTAGGGGAGACCCAGTACTTC.

This rearrangement joins TRBV9 to TRBJ1-2; 9 nucleotides agree with TRBD1. This CDR3 has 14 residues. CDR1 is SGDLS, CDR2 YYNGEE, per germline. Unmatched junction bases numbered 10, after V lost 0 bases and J lost 13 bases. The DNA of the CDR3 is TGTGCCAGCAGCGTAGTAGTAGTGGGGGACAGGGCCACCTTC. Translating gives CASSVVVVGDRATF.

The CDR3 sequence: CASSLVGGAPQETQYF. The CDR3 nucleotides are TGTGCCAGCAGCTTAGTCGGGGGCGCCCCCCAGGAGACCCAGTACTTC. The gene calls are TRBV11-2 and TRBJ2-5; D may match TRBD1 or TRBD2 (6 bases each). The length of the CDR3 is 16 residues. Trimming left V 1 base short and J 5 bases short, with 17 bases between. Germline V gene sequence: CDR1 SGHAT, CDR2 FQNNGV.

The chain is built from TRBV28 and TRBJ1-3; unclear D gene. Germline assignment: CDR1 MDHEN and CDR2 SYDVKM. This CDR3 region has 12 residues. The V and J ends lost 2 bases and 8 bases respectively, with 7 bases between them. The CDR3 is CASSLNTDTIYF. The DNA of the CDR3 is TGTGCCAGCAGTTTAAATACAGACACCATATATTTT. Filled out from reference TRBV28 and TRBJ1-3, the complete variable domain reads DVKVTQSSRYLVKRTGEKVFLECVQDMDHENMFWYRQDPGLGLRLIYFSYDVKMKEKGDIPEGYSVSREKKERFSLILESASTNQTSMYLCASSLNTDTIYFGEGSWLTVV.

This clone was seen a single time. The gene calls are TRBV5-1 and TRBJ1-3; no clear D gene. Germline V gives CDR1 SGHRS, CDR2 YFSETQ. This CDR3 spans 16 amino acids. Trimming shortened V by 1 base and J by 2 bases, and 13 bases separated the two germline ends. The CDR3, as DNA: TGCGCCAGCAGCTTGAGGGAAGGGTATACTGGAAACACCATATATTTT. It codes for CASSLREGYTGNTIYF.

This chain uses TRBV6-6 with TRBJ1-5; D remains ambiguous. The V gene lost 5 bases and the J gene lost 1 base, with 15 bases spanning the gap. CDR3 length: 16 amino acids. Germline CDR1 and CDR2: MNHNY and SVGAGI (reference sequence). This CDR3 is CASSLGPDGSNQPQHF. In DNA form, the CDR3 reads TGTGCCAGCAGTCTTGGCCCGGATGGAAGCAATCAGCCCCAGCATTTT.

This clone showed up just a few times. The chain couples TRBV20-1 to TRBJ1-1; D unclear. V was clipped by 7 bases and J by 7 bases, with 13 bases between them. The CDR3 runs to 11 residues. CDR1 is DFQATT and CDR2 is SNEGSKA in the germline V gene (reference sequence). The CDR3 sequence is CSGSRLLEAFF. The CDR3 nucleotides read TGCAGTGGTTCTAGGTTACTTGAAGCTTTCTTT.

This chain connects TRBV7-8 to TRBJ2-1; TRBD2 aligns across 13 bases. The CDR3 extends over 16 amino acids. The trim removed 0 bases at V and 15 bases at J, leaving 11 bases unmatched. CDR1 is SGHVS and CDR2 is FQNEAQ in the germline V gene. CDR3 sequence (DNA): TGTGCCAGCAGCTTAGCGCCGGGACTAGCGGGATTTATGCTGTTCTTC. Translating it yields CASSLAPGLAGFMLFF.

The chain uses TRBV6-5 and TRBJ2-3; D might be TRBD1 or TRBD2, each matching 5 bases. Trimming removed 8 bases from V and 1 base from J, with 16 bases in between. This CDR3 is 15 amino acids long. CDR1 and CDR2 from the germline V gene are MNHEY and SVGAGI. The CDR3 is CASAGTSVGTDTQYF. For the CDR3, the DNA is TGTGCCAGCGCAGGGACGTCTGTTGGCACAGATACGCAGTATTTT.

The chain uses TRBV11-3 and TRBJ1-2, with 7 bases that match TRBD1. CDR3 length: 15 amino acids. Trimming cost V 3 bases and J 4 bases; bases outside gene matches: 8. In germline, CDR1 is SGHNT, CDR2 YENEEA. The CDR3 coding sequence is TGTGCCAGCAGCTTGGTCATTCCAGGGGGCTATGGCTACACCTTC. Protein sequence: CASSLVIPGGYGYTF.

The rearrangement joins TRBV6-6 to TRBJ2-7; 9 positions agree with TRBD2. This CDR3 has 14 residues. The germline gives CDR1 MNHNY, CDR2 SVGAGI (reference sequence). Unmatched junction bases numbered 2, after V lost 2 bases and J lost 3 bases. The CDR3: CASSYSSGSYEQYF. In DNA, the CDR3 is TGTGCCAGCAGTTACAGTAGCGGGAGCTACGAGCAGTACTTC.

This clone was seen a single time. This sequence joins TRBV19 and TRBJ1-2, with D possibly being TRBD1 (6 bases). This CDR3 has 13 amino acids. Germline V gene lookup returns CDR1 LNHDA and CDR2 SQIVND (reference sequence). V lost 6 bases to trimming and J lost 5 bases, with 13 bases between them. The CDR3 is CASSLKGQYGYTF. Here the CDR3 DNA reads TGTGCCAGTAGCCTGAAAGGACAGTATGGCTACACCTTC.

The rearrangement joins TRBV30 to TRBJ2-2, with a weak D call TRBD2 (6 bases). The germline V gene has CDR1 GTSNPN and CDR2 SVGIG (reference sequence). V lost 3 bases, J lost 3 bases, and 11 bases lay in between. The CDR3 has 14 amino acids. The CDR3 spells CAWSGGSYTGELFF. The DNA of the CDR3 is TGTGCCTGGAGCGGGGGTTCCTACACCGGGGAGCTGTTTTTT.

This clone was counted a few times. The V gene is TRBV5-8, the J gene TRBJ1-2; D not resolved. CDR1 SGHTS and CDR2 YDEGEE come from the germline V gene. Trimming took off 0 bases at V and 4 bases at J, with 10 bases between the two ends. CDR3 length: 14 amino acids. CDR3 protein: CASSLEVLSYGYTF. Written as DNA, the CDR3 is TGTGCCAGCAGCTTGGAGGTTTTGAGCTATGGCTACACCTTC.

V and J are TRBV14 and TRBJ1-4, with no clear D. The V and J ends lost 6 bases and 11 bases respectively, with 10 bases between them. This CDR3 has 11 residues. The germline V gene encodes CDR1 SGHDN and CDR2 FVKESK. The CDR3 is CASSSTGKLFF. CDR3 bases: TGTGCCAGCAGTTCAACGGGGAAACTGTTTTTT.

This sequence joins TRBV5-5 and TRBJ2-6, with D possibly TRBD2 on 6 matching bases. The CDR3 is 17 residues long. V was trimmed by 2 bases and J by 0 bases, leaving 12 bases between them. Germline V gene sequence: CDR1 SGHKS, CDR2 YYEKEE (reference sequence). CDR3 amino acids: CASSFGTPSSGANVLTF. CDR3 DNA: TGTGCCAGCAGCTTCGGGACTCCTAGCTCTGGGGCCAACGTCCTGACTTTC.

This chain connects TRBV19 to TRBJ1-1, with D hard to call. Trimming stripped 5 bases from V and 1 base from J, with 11 bases between. The CDR3 spans 14 residues. Germline CDR1 is LNHDA and CDR2 is SQIVND (reference sequence). CDR3 region: CASSLPSGNTEAFF. The CDR3 nucleotides are TGTGCCAGTAGTTTGCCGTCGGGGAACACTGAAGCTTTCTTT.

V and J are TRBV2 and TRBJ2-3, with D possibly being TRBD1 (6 bases). The CDR3 has 15 amino acids. V was cut by 4 bases and J by 7 bases, with 18 bases left in between. Germline-derived CDR1 and CDR2 are SNHLY and FYNNEI. The chain's CDR3 is CASSARVTGQNTQYF. The CDR3 nucleotides read TGTGCCAGCAGTGCCCGGGTCACAGGGCAGAATACGCAGTATTTT. Based on the CDR3 plus reference TRBV2 and TRBJ2-3, the full variable domain is EPEVTQTPSHQVTQMGQEVILRCVPISNHLYFYWYRQILGQKVEFLVSFYNNEISEKSEIFDDQFSVERPDGSNFTLKIRSTKLEDSAMYFCASSARVTGQNTQYFGPGTRLTVL.

The chain employs TRBV27 and TRBJ1-1; D ambiguous. V dropped 0 bases and J dropped 0 bases, with 5 bases sitting between them. CDR3 size: 14 residues. Germline CDR1 MNHEY, CDR2 SMNVEV (reference sequence). The DNA for the CDR3 is TGTGCCAGCAGTTTATCGGGGTTGAACACTGAAGCTTTCTTT. Its translation: CASSLSGLNTEAFF.

This clone appeared once. This chain joins TRBV4-3 and TRBJ2-2; D is undetermined. Trimming cost V 0 bases and J 4 bases, with 9 bases left between them. Germline CDR1 LGHNA, CDR2 YSLEER. The CDR3 spans 15 residues. In DNA form, the CDR3 reads TGCGCCAGCAGCCAAGAGGGCGGCCCCACCGGGGAGCTGTTTTTT. As protein: CASSQEGGPTGELFF.

The V call is TRBV5-6, the J call TRBJ1-4; weak D call: TRBD1 (5 bases). Germline-derived CDR1 and CDR2 are SGHDT and YYEEEE. V was cut by 4 bases and J by 7 bases, with 14 bases left in between. This CDR3 contains 14 residues. CDR3 bases: TGTGCCAGCAGCCTTCGGGGCCTCGGTGAAAAACTGTTTTTT. It translates to CASSLRGLGEKLFF.

The genes are TRBV6-4 and TRBJ2-2; 10 positions agree with TRBD1. The germline gives CDR1 MRHNA, CDR2 SNTAGT. This CDR3 has 14 residues. Trimming removed 6 bases from V and 8 bases from J; junction bases left unmatched: 6. CDR3 protein: CASSAGTGAGELFF. CDR3 nucleotides: TGTGCCAGCAGCGCCGGGACAGGGGCTGGGGAGCTGTTTTTT.

This clone was detected once. The chain carries TRBV29-1 and TRBJ1-2; D unclear. This CDR3 spans 14 amino acids. Trimming cost V 2 bases and J 1 base, with 11 bases left between them. Germline V CDR1 and CDR2: SQVTM, ANQGSEA. CDR3 nucleotides: TGCAGCGTTGAAAAGGGTCAGGTTAACTATGGCTACACCTTC. It is translated as CSVEKGQVNYGYTF. The full variable domain, with the rest looked up from reference TRBV29-1 and TRBJ1-2, is SAVISQKPSRDICQRGTSLTIQCQVDSQVTMMFWYRQQPGQSLTLIATANQGSEATYESGFVIDKFPISRPNLTFSTLTVSNMSPEDSSIYLCSVEKGQVNYGYTFGSGTRLTVV.